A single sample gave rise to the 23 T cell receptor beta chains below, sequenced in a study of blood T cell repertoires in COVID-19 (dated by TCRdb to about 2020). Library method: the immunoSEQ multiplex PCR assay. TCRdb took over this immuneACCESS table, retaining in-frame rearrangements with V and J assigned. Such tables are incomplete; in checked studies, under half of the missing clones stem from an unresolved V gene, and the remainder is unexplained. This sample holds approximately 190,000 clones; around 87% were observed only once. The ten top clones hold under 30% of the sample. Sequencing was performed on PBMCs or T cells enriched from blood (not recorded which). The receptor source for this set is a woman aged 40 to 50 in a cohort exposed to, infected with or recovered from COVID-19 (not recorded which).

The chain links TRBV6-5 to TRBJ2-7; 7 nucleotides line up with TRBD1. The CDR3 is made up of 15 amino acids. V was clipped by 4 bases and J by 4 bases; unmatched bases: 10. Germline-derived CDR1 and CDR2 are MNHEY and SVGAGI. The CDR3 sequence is CASSSRQGSIYEQYF. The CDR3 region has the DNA TGTGCCAGCAGTTCCAGACAGGGCTCCATATACGAGCAGTACTTC.

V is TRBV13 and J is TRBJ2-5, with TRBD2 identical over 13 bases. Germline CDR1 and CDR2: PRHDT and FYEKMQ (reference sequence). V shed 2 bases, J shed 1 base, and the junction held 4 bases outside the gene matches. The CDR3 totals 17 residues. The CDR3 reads CASSLSTSGRAQETQYF. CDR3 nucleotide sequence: TGTGCCAGCAGCTTAAGTACTAGCGGGAGGGCCCAAGAGACCCAGTACTTC. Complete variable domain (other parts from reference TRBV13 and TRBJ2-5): AAGVIQSPRHLIKEKRETATLKCYPIPRHDTVYWYQQGPGQDPQFLISFYEKMQSDKGSIPDRFSAQQFSDYHSELNMSSLELGDSALYFCASSLSTSGRAQETQYFGPGTRLLVL.

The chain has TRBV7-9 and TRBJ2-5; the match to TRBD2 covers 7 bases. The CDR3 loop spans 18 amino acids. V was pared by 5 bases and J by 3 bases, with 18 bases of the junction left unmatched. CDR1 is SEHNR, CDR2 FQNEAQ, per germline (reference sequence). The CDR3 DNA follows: TGTGCCAGCAGCCTGTCGTGGGGCGGGAGAGGGACCGAAGAGACCCAGTACTTC. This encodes CASSLSWGGRGTEETQYF.

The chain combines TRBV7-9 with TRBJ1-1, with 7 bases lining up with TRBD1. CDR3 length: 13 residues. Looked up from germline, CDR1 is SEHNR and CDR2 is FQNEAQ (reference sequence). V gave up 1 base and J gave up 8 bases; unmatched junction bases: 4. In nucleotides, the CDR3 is TGTGCCAGCAGCTTAGGGGACAGATTAGAAGCTTTCTTT. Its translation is CASSLGDRLEAFF.

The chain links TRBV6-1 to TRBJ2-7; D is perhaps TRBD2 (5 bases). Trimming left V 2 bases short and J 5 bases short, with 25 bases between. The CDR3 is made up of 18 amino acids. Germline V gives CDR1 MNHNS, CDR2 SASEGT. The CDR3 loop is CASSEFPPNLEVLNEQYF. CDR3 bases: TGTGCCAGCAGTGAATTCCCCCCCAATTTGGAGGTCTTAAACGAGCAGTACTTC.

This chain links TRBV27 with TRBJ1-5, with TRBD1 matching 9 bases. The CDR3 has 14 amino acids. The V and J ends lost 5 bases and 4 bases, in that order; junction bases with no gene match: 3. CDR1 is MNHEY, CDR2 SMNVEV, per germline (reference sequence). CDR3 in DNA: TGTGCCAGCAGTCCGACAGGGGGAAATCAGCCCCAGCATTTT. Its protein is CASSPTGGNQPQHF.

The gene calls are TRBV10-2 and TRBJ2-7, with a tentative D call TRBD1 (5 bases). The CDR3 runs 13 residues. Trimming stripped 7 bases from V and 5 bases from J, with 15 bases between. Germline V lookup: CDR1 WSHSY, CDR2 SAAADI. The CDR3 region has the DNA TGCGCCAGCACCTCGGACAATTCCAACGAGCAGTACTTC. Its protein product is CASTSDNSNEQYF.

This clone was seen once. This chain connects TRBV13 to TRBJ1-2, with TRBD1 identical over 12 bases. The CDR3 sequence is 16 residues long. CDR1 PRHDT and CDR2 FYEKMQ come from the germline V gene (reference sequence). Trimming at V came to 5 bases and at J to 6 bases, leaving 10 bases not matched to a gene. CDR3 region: CASSPGTGGHQNGYTF. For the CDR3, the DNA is TGTGCCAGCAGCCCAGGGACAGGGGGCCATCAGAATGGCTACACCTTC.

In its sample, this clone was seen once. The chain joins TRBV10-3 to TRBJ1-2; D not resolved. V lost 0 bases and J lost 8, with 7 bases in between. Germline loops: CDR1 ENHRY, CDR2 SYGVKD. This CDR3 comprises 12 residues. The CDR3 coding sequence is TGTGCCATCAGTGAGTCGATTGAGGGCTACACCTTC. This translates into CAISESIEGYTF.

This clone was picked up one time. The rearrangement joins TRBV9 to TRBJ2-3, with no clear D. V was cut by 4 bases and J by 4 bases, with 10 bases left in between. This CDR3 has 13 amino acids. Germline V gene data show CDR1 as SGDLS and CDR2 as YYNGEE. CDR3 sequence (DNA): TGTGCCAGCAGCCCCCAGGTTGCAGATACGCAGTATTTT. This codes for CASSPQVADTQYF.

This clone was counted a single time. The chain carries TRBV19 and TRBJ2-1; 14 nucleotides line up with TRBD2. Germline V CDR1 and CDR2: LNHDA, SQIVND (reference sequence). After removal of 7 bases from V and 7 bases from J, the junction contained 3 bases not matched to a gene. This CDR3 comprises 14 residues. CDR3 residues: CASIRTSGGNEQFF. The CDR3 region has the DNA TGTGCCAGTATTAGGACTAGCGGGGGGAATGAGCAGTTCTTC.

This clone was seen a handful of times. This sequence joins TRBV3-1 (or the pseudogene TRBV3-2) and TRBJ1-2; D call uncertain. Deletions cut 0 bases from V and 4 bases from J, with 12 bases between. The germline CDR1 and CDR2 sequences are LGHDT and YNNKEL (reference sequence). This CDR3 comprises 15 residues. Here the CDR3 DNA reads TGTGCCAGCAGCCAAGATCCACGCCTACTCTATGGCTACACCTTC. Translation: CASSQDPRLLYGYTF.

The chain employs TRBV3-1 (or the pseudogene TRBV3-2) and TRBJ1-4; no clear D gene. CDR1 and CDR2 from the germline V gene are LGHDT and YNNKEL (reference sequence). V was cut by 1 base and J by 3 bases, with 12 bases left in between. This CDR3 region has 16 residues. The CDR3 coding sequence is TGTGCCAGCAGCCAAGGGGAGACGGGATCTAATGAAAAACTGTTTTTT. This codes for CASSQGETGSNEKLFF.

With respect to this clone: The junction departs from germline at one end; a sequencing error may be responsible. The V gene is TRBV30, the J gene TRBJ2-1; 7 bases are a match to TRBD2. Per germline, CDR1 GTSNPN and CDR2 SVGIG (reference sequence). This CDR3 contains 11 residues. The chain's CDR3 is CAWSEASGKLF. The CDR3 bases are TGTGCCTGGAGTGAGGCGAGCGGGAAACTCTTC.

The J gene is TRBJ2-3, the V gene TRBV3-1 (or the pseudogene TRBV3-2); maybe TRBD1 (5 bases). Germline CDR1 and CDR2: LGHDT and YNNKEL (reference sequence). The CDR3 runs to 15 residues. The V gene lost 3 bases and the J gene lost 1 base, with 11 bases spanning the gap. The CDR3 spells CASSQTVRGTDTQYF. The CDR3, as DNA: TGTGCCAGCAGCCAGACAGTCCGGGGCACAGATACGCAGTATTTT.

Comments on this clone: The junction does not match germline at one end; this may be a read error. Here the CDR3 reads CASSFDRNGQFF. The CDR3 nucleotides are TGTGCCAGCAGCTTTGATAGAAATGGGCAGTTCTTC. The V and J genes are TRBV7-9 and TRBJ2-1, with no clear D. CDR3 length: 12 amino acids. The V gene's germline CDR1 is SEHNR and CDR2 FQNEAQ (reference sequence).

The CDR3, as DNA: TGTGCCAGCAGCTTATATCGGGGGGCGCGTTATGGCTACACCTTC. Protein sequence: CASSLYRGARYGYTF. This chain connects TRBV7-8 to TRBJ1-2; a weak D match, TRBD1 (6 bases). Germline CDR1 reads SGHVS; CDR2 reads FQNEAQ. Trimming removed 2 bases from V and 5 bases from J, with 15 bases in between. This CDR3 has 15 residues.

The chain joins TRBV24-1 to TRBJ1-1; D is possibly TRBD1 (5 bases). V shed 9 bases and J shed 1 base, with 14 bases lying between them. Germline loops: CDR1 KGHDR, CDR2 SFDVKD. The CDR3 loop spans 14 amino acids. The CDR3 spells CATGAGLQNTEAFF. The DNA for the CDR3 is TGTGCCACCGGAGCGGGACTTCAGAACACTGAAGCTTTCTTT.

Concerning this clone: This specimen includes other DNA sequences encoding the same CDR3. The chain's CDR3 is CAIIGASGRTDTQYF. CDR3 bases: TGTGCCATTATAGGGGCTAGCGGTCGCACAGATACGCAGTATTTT. The rearrangement links TRBV10-3 to TRBJ2-3; 7 bases line up with TRBD2. V lost 9 bases, J lost 1 base, and 10 bases stayed unmatched. The CDR3 loop spans 15 amino acids. CDR1 ENHRY and CDR2 SYGVKD come from the germline V gene.

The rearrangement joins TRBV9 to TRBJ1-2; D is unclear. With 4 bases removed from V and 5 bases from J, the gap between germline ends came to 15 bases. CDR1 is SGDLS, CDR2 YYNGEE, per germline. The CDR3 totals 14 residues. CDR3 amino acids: CASSKDTSRYGYTF. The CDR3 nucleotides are TGTGCCAGCAGCAAAGACACTTCTCGGTATGGCTACACCTTC.

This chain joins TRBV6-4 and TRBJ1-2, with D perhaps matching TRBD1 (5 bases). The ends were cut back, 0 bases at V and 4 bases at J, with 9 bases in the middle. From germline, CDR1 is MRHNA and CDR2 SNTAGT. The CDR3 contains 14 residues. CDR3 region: CASSDSQAGYGYTF. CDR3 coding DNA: TGTGCCAGCAGTGACTCACAGGCAGGCTATGGCTACACCTTC.

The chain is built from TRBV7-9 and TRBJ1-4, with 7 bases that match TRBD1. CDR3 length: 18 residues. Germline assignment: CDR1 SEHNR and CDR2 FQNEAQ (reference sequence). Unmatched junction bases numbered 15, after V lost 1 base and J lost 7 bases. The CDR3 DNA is TGTGCCAGCAGCTTAGTCAGGCGGGAAGGGGGCGCGAGTGAAAAACTGTTTTTT. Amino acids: CASSLVRREGGASEKLFF.

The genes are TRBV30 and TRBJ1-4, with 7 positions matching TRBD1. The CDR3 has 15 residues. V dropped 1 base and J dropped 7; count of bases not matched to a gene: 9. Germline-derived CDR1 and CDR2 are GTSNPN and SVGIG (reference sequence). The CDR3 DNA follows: TGTGCCTGGAGTGCACAGGGGAGGTTAAGTGAAAAACTGTTTTTT. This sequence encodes CAWSAQGRLSEKLFF.